These 31 T cell receptor beta chains came from one sample sequenced in a study of shared clonotypes between healthy human individuals. The assay was immunoSEQ multiplex PCR, and TCRdb's table has in-frame clones only and misses some. Here the sample spans approximately 2,300,000 clones, less than 95% being singletons. The sample taken for sequencing was naive CD4+ T cells from PBMCs. Documented subset: CD45RA+ positively selected. The receptors stem from a man younger than 30 in good health. Some clones in this sample may be carry-over from other donors' samples.

CDR3 DNA: TGTGCCAGCAGCTTACGAGGACAGGGGAACTACGAGCAGTACTTC. This translates into CASSLRGQGNYEQYF. The chain carries TRBV7-3 and TRBJ2-7, with 9 bases lining up with TRBD1. The V and J ends lost 2 bases and 3 bases, in that order; junction bases with no gene match: 5. The CDR3 has 15 residues. Germline V gene lookup returns CDR1 SGHTA and CDR2 FQGTGA.

This chain uses TRBV7-9 with TRBJ2-5, with D perhaps matching TRBD2 (5 bases). V shed 4 bases and J shed 2 bases, with 14 bases lying between them. This CDR3 has 15 amino acids. Germline CDR1 and CDR2: SEHNR and FQNEAQ (reference sequence). The CDR3 loop is CASSSGGGGQETQYF. In DNA, the CDR3 is TGTGCCAGCAGCTCGGGTGGCGGCGGGCAAGAGACCCAGTACTTC. The variable domain in full, completed from reference TRBV7-9 and TRBJ2-5, reads DTGVSQNPRHKITKRGQNVTFRCDPISEHNRLYWYRQTLGQGPEFLTYFQNEAQLEKSRLLSDRFSAERPKGSFSTLEIQRTEQGDSAMYLCASSSGGGGQETQYFGPGTRLLVL.

The chain uses TRBV2 and TRBJ2-3, with 12 bases that match TRBD2. V was pared by 11 bases and J by 7 bases, with 10 bases of the junction left unmatched. CDR1 and CDR2 from the germline V gene are SNHLY and FYNNEI. The CDR3 is made up of 14 amino acids. As DNA, the CDR3 is TGTGCCGGGGCCCTAGCGGGAGGGCCTCATACGCAGTATTTT. Its protein product is CAGALAGGPHTQYF.

Concerning this clone itself: Other DNA sequences within the sample encode an identical CDR3. This rearrangement joins TRBV19 to TRBJ2-2, with a tentative D call TRBD1 (5 bases). Deletions cut 5 bases from V and 0 bases from J, with 7 bases between. Germline V gene sequence: CDR1 LNHDA, CDR2 SQIVND (reference sequence). This CDR3 comprises 14 residues. This chain's CDR3 is CASSSGSNTGELFF. CDR3 nucleotides: TGTGCCAGTAGTTCAGGGTCGAACACCGGGGAGCTGTTTTTT. Supplemented by reference TRBV19 and TRBJ2-2, the full variable domain reads DGGITQSPKYLFRKEGQNVTLSCEQNLNHDAMYWYRQDPGQGLRLIYYSQIVNDFQKGDIAEGYSVSREKKESFPLTVTSAQKNPTAFYLCASSSGSNTGELFFGEGSRLTVL.

V and J are TRBV27 and TRBJ1-2, with TRBD1 matching over 7 bases. The germline CDR1 and CDR2 sequences are MNHEY and SMNVEV (reference sequence). The CDR3 loop spans 14 amino acids. V was clipped by 5 bases and J by 4 bases; unmatched bases: 7. The CDR3 here is CASSRTGAGYGYTF. DNA of the CDR3: TGTGCCAGCAGTCGCACAGGGGCGGGCTATGGCTACACCTTC.

The genes are TRBV28 and TRBJ1-1; D is ambiguous. Germline V CDR1 and CDR2: MDHEN, SYDVKM. V was shortened by 5 bases and J by 6 bases, with 10 bases between the two germline ends. The CDR3 runs 12 residues. CDR3 DNA: TGTGCCAGCAGTCCCCTCCACCCTGAAGCTTTCTTT. Residues: CASSPLHPEAFF.

V usage is TRBV29-1 and J usage is TRBJ2-1; D not certain. This CDR3 is built from 14 residues. Trimming removed 4 bases from V and 0 bases from J, with 10 bases in between. Looked up from germline, CDR1 is SQVTM and CDR2 is ANQGSEA. This CDR3 is CSVAPSHSYNEQFF. CDR3 DNA sequence: TGCAGCGTTGCGCCCAGCCACTCCTACAATGAGCAGTTCTTC.

This chain uses TRBV2 with TRBJ2-4, with D possibly matching TRBD1 (6 bases). Germline V lookup: CDR1 SNHLY, CDR2 FYNNEI. The CDR3 contains 14 residues. V dropped 5 bases and J dropped 3 bases, with 11 bases sitting between them. CDR3 DNA: TGTGCCAGCAGTCCCCAGGGGCACAAAAACATTCAGTACTTC. Translating it yields CASSPQGHKNIQYF. Variable domain in full (rest from reference TRBV2 and TRBJ2-4): EPEVTQTPSHQVTQMGQEVILRCVPISNHLYFYWYRQILGQKVEFLVSFYNNEISEKSEIFDDQFSVERPDGSNFTLKIRSTKLEDSAMYFCASSPQGHKNIQYFGAGTRLSVL.

The rearrangement joins TRBV19 to TRBJ1-1, with D hard to call. The CDR3 is 13 amino acids. Deletions cut 6 bases from V and 7 bases from J, with 15 bases between. Germline CDR1 LNHDA, CDR2 SQIVND (reference sequence). The CDR3: CASRNDWYSEAFF. In DNA, the CDR3 is TGTGCCAGTAGGAACGACTGGTACAGTGAAGCTTTCTTT.

The J gene is TRBJ2-5, the V gene TRBV4-2; no clear D. This CDR3 has 14 amino acids. Germline V gene sequence: CDR1 LGHNA, CDR2 YNFKEQ. V was trimmed by 1 base and J by 2 bases, leaving 8 bases between them. CDR3 sequence (DNA): TGTGCCAGCAGCCAAGGGTCCCTACAAGAGACCCAGTACTTC. Residues: CASSQGSLQETQYF.

The V call is TRBV19, the J call TRBJ2-2, with D unclear. CDR3 size: 15 residues. Germline values: CDR1 LNHDA, CDR2 SQIVND (reference sequence). V lost 7 bases, J lost 2 bases, and 14 bases lay in between. The CDR3 protein is CASTSQRLNTGELFF. CDR3 coding DNA: TGTGCCAGTACTTCACAGAGATTAAACACCGGGGAGCTGTTTTTT.

This rearrangement joins TRBV27 to TRBJ2-7, with TRBD2 matching 7 bases. With 7 bases clipped from V and 2 bases from J, the junction kept 8 bases outside the gene matches. This CDR3 is built from 14 residues. CDR1 and CDR2 (germline): MNHEY, SMNVEV (reference sequence). The CDR3 coding sequence is TGTGCCAGCACTAGGGGAGGGGATCCCTACGAGCAGTACTTC. Protein sequence: CASTRGGDPYEQYF.

The chain is built from TRBV25-1 and TRBJ1-2; TRBD1 agrees at 7 bases. CDR3 length: 13 amino acids. The germline gives CDR1 MGHDK, CDR2 SYGVNS. Losses at the gene ends were 2 bases for V and 8 bases for J; bases not matched to a gene: 5. The DNA of the CDR3 is TGTGCCAGCAGTGAAAGGTTGGGACAGGGCTACACCTTC. As protein: CASSERLGQGYTF.

The V and J genes are TRBV15 and TRBJ1-4; TRBD1 agrees at 8 bases. J lost 5 bases, V lost 0 bases, and 8 bases had no gene match. CDR1 and CDR2 (germline): LNHNV, YYDKDF (reference sequence). The CDR3 is made up of 17 amino acids. Here the CDR3 DNA reads TGTGCCACCAGCAGAGATCGTGGCGGGACAGGAAATGAAAAACTGTTTTTT. It encodes CATSRDRGGTGNEKLFF.

The chain employs TRBV27 and TRBJ2-5; 13 nucleotides agree with TRBD2. V gave up 5 bases and J gave up 2 bases; unmatched junction bases: 5. This CDR3 contains 16 residues. Germline-derived CDR1 and CDR2 are MNHEY and SMNVEV (reference sequence). CDR3 sequence reads: CASSRLAGGLQETQYF. DNA for the CDR3: TGTGCCAGCAGTAGACTAGCGGGAGGTCTACAAGAGACCCAGTACTTC.

The gene calls are TRBV5-4 and TRBJ2-1; 9 bases fit TRBD2. Looked up from germline, CDR1 is SGHNT and CDR2 is YYREEE (reference sequence). The CDR3 is 15 residues long. V was clipped by 3 bases and J by 7 bases; unmatched bases: 8. The CDR3, as DNA: TGTGCCAGCAGCTCCCATAGCGGGAGTAGGAATGAGCAGTTCTTC. This translates into CASSSHSGSRNEQFF.

The chain recombines TRBV5-5 with TRBJ2-3, with 16 nucleotides matching TRBD2. The J segment lost 3 bases and the V segment lost 0 bases, leaving 7 bases of the junction unmatched. The CDR3 has 19 residues. The germline V gene has CDR1 SGHKS and CDR2 YYEKEE (reference sequence). CDR3 bases: TGTGCCAGCAGCTTGGGCCCGGGACTAGCGGGAGGGCCAACAGATACGCAGTATTTT. Its translation: CASSLGPGLAGGPTDTQYF.

The V gene is TRBV5-8, the J gene TRBJ2-1; 14 bases agree with TRBD2. CDR3 length equals 16 residues. V gave up 5 bases and J gave up 9 bases; unmatched junction bases: 10. Germline values: CDR1 SGHTS, CDR2 YDEGEE. CDR3 nucleotides: TGTGCCAGCAGTTCCGTGGGACTAGCGGGAGACAGTGAGCAGTTCTTC. Protein sequence: CASSSVGLAGDSEQFF.

The chain uses TRBV28 and TRBJ2-7; 8 bases match TRBD1. J lost 12 bases, V lost 2 bases, and 9 bases had no gene match. Germline CDR1 reads MDHEN; CDR2 reads SYDVKM. The CDR3 totals 13 residues. CDR3 protein: CASSLRDRPSLYF. CDR3 nucleotide sequence: TGTGCCAGCAGTTTAAGGGACAGGCCATCGCTGTACTTC.

V usage is TRBV15 and J usage is TRBJ2-1, with 7 nucleotides matching TRBD1. The V gene end was trimmed by 4 bases and the J gene end by 10 bases; junction bases not matched to a gene: 7. Germline CDR1 reads LNHNV; CDR2 reads YYDKDF (reference sequence). The CDR3 loop spans 13 amino acids. The CDR3 DNA reads TGTGCCACCAGCATCCTCAGGGGGAAGGAGCAGTTCTTC. This translates into CATSILRGKEQFF.

The chain combines TRBV6-6 with TRBJ1-3; D gene ambiguous. Germline V gene data show CDR1 as MNHNY and CDR2 as SVGAGI (reference sequence). CDR3 size: 10 residues. V gave up 8 bases and J gave up 2 bases, with 1 base separating them. CDR3 sequence reads: CASAGNTIYF. The DNA of the CDR3 is TGTGCCAGCGCTGGAAACACCATATATTTT.

The rearrangement links TRBV7-9 to TRBJ2-7; tentative D call: TRBD1 (5 bases). Per germline, CDR1 SEHNR and CDR2 FQNEAQ (reference sequence). V lost 4 bases to trimming and J lost 2 bases, with 9 bases between them. CDR3 size: 13 residues. CDR3 bases: TGTGCCAGCAGCTCGACAGCCGCCTACGAGCAGTACTTC. It translates to CASSSTAAYEQYF.

This chain connects TRBV30 to TRBJ2-3; D call uncertain. The CDR3 is 14 residues long. The V end lost 0 bases, the J end lost 1 base, and 8 bases lay between the germline ends. The V gene's germline CDR1 is GTSNPN and CDR2 SVGIG (reference sequence). The CDR3 DNA reads as TGTGCCTGGAGTGTACGAGCAGGCACAGATACGCAGTATTTT. This gives the protein CAWSVRAGTDTQYF.

This chain uses TRBV2 with TRBJ1-1, with D perhaps matching TRBD1 (6 bases). This CDR3 spans 13 amino acids. V lost 5 bases, J lost 8 bases, and 15 bases lay in between. The germline gives CDR1 SNHLY, CDR2 FYNNEI. This chain's CDR3 is CASSLQGGVEAFF. CDR3 DNA: TGTGCCAGCAGTCTCCAAGGGGGGGTGGAAGCTTTCTTT.

This clone was counted only a few times. This rearrangement joins TRBV19 to TRBJ2-2, with TRBD1 as a possible D gene (5 bases). Germline lookup yields CDR1 LNHDA and CDR2 SQIVND (reference sequence). The V and J ends lost 6 bases and 12 bases respectively, with 20 bases between them. The CDR3 sequence is 14 residues long. CDR3 residues: CASSRQQQYLQLFF. As DNA, the CDR3 is TGTGCCAGTAGCCGACAGCAACAGTACCTCCAGCTGTTTTTT.

The rearrangement uses TRBV15 and TRBJ1-3; D is ambiguous. Germline V gives CDR1 LNHNV, CDR2 YYDKDF (reference sequence). CDR3 length: 17 residues. V gave up 1 base and J gave up 0 bases, with 13 bases separating them. The CDR3 reads CATSRVRTVLSGNTIYF. CDR3 DNA sequence: TGTGCCACCAGCAGAGTTCGTACAGTACTCTCTGGAAACACCATATATTTT.

About this clone itself: The sample holds other DNA sequences that translate to the same CDR3. This chain links TRBV27 with TRBJ2-3; no reliable D call. This CDR3 spans 13 amino acids. Germline CDR1 reads MNHEY; CDR2 reads SMNVEV (reference sequence). The V and J ends lost 3 bases and 0 bases respectively, with 4 bases between them. DNA of the CDR3: TGTGCCAGCAGTTTTGGGAGCACAGATACGCAGTATTTT. Encoded protein: CASSFGSTDTQYF.

This chain connects TRBV9 to TRBJ1-2; maybe TRBD1 (6 bases). The CDR3 covers 18 residues. From germline, CDR1 is SGDLS and CDR2 YYNGEE. The ends were cut back, 0 bases at V and 3 bases at J, with 21 bases in the middle. CDR3 residues: CASSVDGRRDIRDYGYTF. For the CDR3, the DNA is TGTGCCAGCAGCGTAGATGGTCGGCGGGACATCCGGGACTATGGCTACACCTTC.

This sequence joins TRBV30 and TRBJ2-7; TRBD1 might be the D (6 bases). V lost 2 bases to trimming and J lost 6 bases, with 14 bases between them. CDR1 is GTSNPN and CDR2 is SVGIG in the germline V gene (reference sequence). This CDR3 contains 13 residues. CDR3 DNA: TGTGCCTGGAGTATACAGGGAATTGGCGAGCAGTACTTC. It specifies CAWSIQGIGEQYF.

A word on this clone: This specimen includes other DNA sequences encoding the same CDR3. This rearrangement joins TRBV7-9 to TRBJ2-7; 9 bases match TRBD1. The CDR3 loop spans 13 amino acids. Germline-derived CDR1 and CDR2 are SEHNR and FQNEAQ (reference sequence). V lost 5 bases, J lost 5 bases, and 4 bases stayed unmatched. The CDR3 DNA follows: TGTGCCAGCAGCCCGACAGGGGGACACGAGCAGTACTTC. This gives the protein CASSPTGGHEQYF.

The chain is built from TRBV6-6 and TRBJ2-5; 9 bases match TRBD1. This CDR3 comprises 16 residues. Germline-derived CDR1 and CDR2 are MNHNY and SVGAGI (reference sequence). The V gene end was trimmed by 5 bases and the J gene end by 5 bases; junction bases not matched to a gene: 12. Written as DNA, the CDR3 is TGTGCCAGCAGTCGACACCGTGGACAGGGGACGGAGACCCAGTACTTC. Encoded protein: CASSRHRGQGTETQYF.